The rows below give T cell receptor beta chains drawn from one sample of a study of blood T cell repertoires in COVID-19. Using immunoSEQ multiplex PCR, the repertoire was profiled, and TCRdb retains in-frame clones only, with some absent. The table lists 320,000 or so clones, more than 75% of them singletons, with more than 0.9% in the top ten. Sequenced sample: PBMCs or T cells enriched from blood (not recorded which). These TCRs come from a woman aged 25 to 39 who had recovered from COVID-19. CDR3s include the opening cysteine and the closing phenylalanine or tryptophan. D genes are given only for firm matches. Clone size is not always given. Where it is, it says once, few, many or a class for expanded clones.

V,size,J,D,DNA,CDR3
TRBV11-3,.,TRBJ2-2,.,TGTGCCAGCGGAGGGGGCTTTGGCACCGGGGAGCTGTTTTTT,CASGGGFGTGELFF
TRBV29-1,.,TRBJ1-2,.,TGCAGCGTTGATATCGGTTCTAACTATGGCTACACCTTC,CSVDIGSNYGYTF
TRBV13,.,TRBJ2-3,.,TGTGCCAGCAGCTTAGTTCCCGGGGCAGATACGCAGTATTTT,CASSLVPGADTQYF
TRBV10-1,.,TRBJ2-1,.,TGCGCCAGCAGTGGGGCCGTGACACAAAGAAACGATGAGCAGTTCTTC,CASSGAVTQRNDEQFF
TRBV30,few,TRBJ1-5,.,TGTGCCTGGAGTGCTGAGGCAGGGAATCAGCCCCAGCATTTT,CAWSAEAGNQPQHF
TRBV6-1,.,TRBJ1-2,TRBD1,TGTGCCAGCAGTGAATATGGGACAGGGTCCTATGGCTACACCTTC,CASSEYGTGSYGYTF
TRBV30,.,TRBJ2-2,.,TGTGCCTGGACCTTCGCTGCGGCTAACACCGGGGAGCTGTTTTTT,CAWTFAAANTGELFF
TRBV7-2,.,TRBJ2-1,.,TGTGCCAGCAGCTTAGATTTGACGGAGAATGAGCAGTTCTTC,CASSLDLTENEQFF
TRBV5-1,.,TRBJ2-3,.,TGCGCCAGCAGCTTGGGGCCCGAGCGGAATACGCAGTATTTT,CASSLGPERNTQYF
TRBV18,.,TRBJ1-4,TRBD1,TGTGCCAGCTCACCGGCCCAGGGGGCGCAAGGGGAAAAACTGTTTTTT,CASSPAQGAQGEKLFF
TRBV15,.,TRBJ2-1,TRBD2,TGTGCCACCAGCAGAGGACTAGCGGGTTCCTACAATGAGCAGTTCTTC,CATSRGLAGSYNEQFF
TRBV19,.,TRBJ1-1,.,TGTGCCAGTAGTATTTCCCACGGGACACGGTCCGTGAACACTGAAGCTTTCTTT,CASSISHGTRSVNTEAFF
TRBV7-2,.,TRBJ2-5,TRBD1,TGTGCCAGCAGCTTATACTCAGGGGGCTCGGGGACCCAGTACTTC,CASSLYSGGSGTQYF
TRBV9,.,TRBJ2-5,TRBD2,TGTGCCAGCAGCGTAGACCCGAGCGGGGGCCTGGAAGAGACCCAGTACTTC,CASSVDPSGGLEETQYF
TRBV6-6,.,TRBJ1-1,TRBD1,TGTGCCAGCAGTCCTCACCCCGGACAGGTTTCAACGAACACTGAAGCTTTCTTT,CASSPHPGQVSTNTEAFF
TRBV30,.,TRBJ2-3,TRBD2,TGTGCCTGGAGTAAGCGGGGGGGCAGCACAGATACGCAGTATTTT,CAWSKRGGSTDTQYF
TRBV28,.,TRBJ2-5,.,TGTGCCAGCAGCTATCAGGGCCGGGAGACCCAGTACTTC,CASSYQGRETQYF
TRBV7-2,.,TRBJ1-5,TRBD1,TGTGCCAGCAGCTCTACAGGGGGCGCGTTTAATCAGCCCCAGCATTTT,CASSSTGGAFNQPQHF
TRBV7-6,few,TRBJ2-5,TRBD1,TGTGCCAGCAGCGCCGGGACAGGGATTCAAGAGACCCAGTACTTC,CASSAGTGIQETQYF
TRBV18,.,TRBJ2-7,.,TGTGCCAGCTCACCAATCAGGGGTACCCACGAGCAGTACTTC,CASSPIRGTHEQYF
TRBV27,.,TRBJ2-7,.,TGTGCCAGCAGACCCCTTGACAGAGCCTACGAGCAGTACTTC,CASRPLDRAYEQYF
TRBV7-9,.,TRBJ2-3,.,TGTGCCAGCAGCCCACAGACGGATACGCAGTATTTT,CASSPQTDTQYF
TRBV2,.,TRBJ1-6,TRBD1,TGTGCCAGCAGTGACGAGACAGGGCGTTCACCCCTCCACTTT,CASSDETGRSPLHF
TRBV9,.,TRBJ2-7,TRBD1,TGTGCCAGCAGCGTCGGGGGGACAGGGGAATACGAGCAGTACTTC,CASSVGGTGEYEQYF
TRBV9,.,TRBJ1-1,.,TGTGCCAGCAGCCCAACATCCCCAGGGAGGAGAACTGAAGCTTTCTTT,CASSPTSPGRRTEAFF
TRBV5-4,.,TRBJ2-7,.,TGTGCCAGCAGCTTAAGCGGATCGCGAACCTACGAGCAGTACTTC,CASSLSGSRTYEQYF
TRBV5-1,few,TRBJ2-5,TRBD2,TGCGCCAGCAGCCGAACGGGACTAGCGGGGGGCGAGGAGACCCAGTACTTC,CASSRTGLAGGEETQYF
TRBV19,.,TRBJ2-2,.,TGTGCCAGTAACCCAATTGGAGGACCGCGACTAAACACCGGGGAGCTGTTTTTT,CASNPIGGPRLNTGELFF
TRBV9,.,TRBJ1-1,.,TGTGCCAGCAGCGTAGATTCCGGGATCGCTGAAGCTTTCTTT,CASSVDSGIAEAFF
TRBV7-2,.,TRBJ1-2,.,TGTGCCAGCAGCTTAGAACGGAGCTATGGCTACACCTTC,CASSLERSYGYTF
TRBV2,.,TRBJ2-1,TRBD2,TGTGCCAGCAGGCAACTAGCGGGGGAGATCAATGAGCAGTTCTTC,CASRQLAGEINEQFF
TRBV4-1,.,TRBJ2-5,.,TGCGCCAGCAGCCAAGATCGAGGTCTTTCCCAAGAGACCCAGTACTTC,CASSQDRGLSQETQYF
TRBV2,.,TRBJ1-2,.,TGTGCCAGCTCGGGGGGGGAAGGGGAATATACGGGCTACACCTTC,CASSGGEGEYTGYTF
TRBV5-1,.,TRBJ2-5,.,TGCGCCAGCAGCTTGTATAATCCCCAAGAGACCCAGTACTTC,CASSLYNPQETQYF
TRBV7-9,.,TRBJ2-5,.,TGTGCCAGCAGCGACCGACTCCTTCAAGAGACCCAGTACTTC,CASSDRLLQETQYF
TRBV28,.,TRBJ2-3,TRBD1,TGTGCCAGCAGTTTAAGGGACAGGACTCCAGATACGCAGTATTTT,CASSLRDRTPDTQYF
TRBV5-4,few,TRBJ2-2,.,TGTGCCAGCAGCGTCCCTGGGCAGCAGGAGCTGTTTTTT,CASSVPGQQELFF
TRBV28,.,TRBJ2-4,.,TGTGCCAGCAGGTTTTCAGGGGATTTAGCCAAAAACATTCAGTACTTC,CASRFSGDLAKNIQYF